Given below is one T cell receptor (beta chain) in context. Clones were read by immunoSEQ multiplex PCR, and TCRdb kept only the in-frame ones, dropping some. The sample consists of about 44,000 clones, 80% to 90% of them appearing once. This entry belongs to a study of control samples from healthy donors and cancer patients. Germline V gene lookup returns CDR1 LNHDA and CDR2 SQIVND (reference sequence). This CDR3 spans 15 amino acids. V lost 5 bases, J lost 1 base, and 7 bases stayed unmatched. The sample comprised PBMCs. The sequence came from a woman aged 60-70 years with lung cancer. This chain uses TRBV19 with TRBJ2-7; 8 bases fit TRBD1. In DNA, the CDR3 is TGTGCCAGTAGTCCCTCGGACAGGGAATCCTACGAGCAGTACTTC. Its translation is CASSPSDRESYEQYF.